A single sample is the source of the 9 T cell receptor beta chains below, sequenced in a study of T cells in Graves' hyperthyroidism and ophthalmopathy. Researchers took RNA transcripts and amplified the TCR beta CDR3 regions from them. An initial round of RT-PCR targeting the TCR CDR3 relied on the HTBI primer set. TCRdb called the multiplex PCR reads again in MiXCR, with one record for every CDR3 protein. Of hundreds of thousands of distinct CDR3 sequences in the sample, around 15% were seen once. The sample consisted of blood. The origin of the receptors is a woman aged 25 to 39 with Graves' hyperthyroidism.

This clonotype has a handful of counts. The chain employs TRBV12-5 and TRBJ2-7; no definite D call. CDR1 LGHNT and CDR2 FRNRAP come from the germline V gene. V was clipped by 2 bases and J by 2 bases, with 7 bases between them. The CDR3 sequence is 13 residues long. The CDR3 here is CASGLWATYEQYF. The CDR3 bases are TGTGCTAGTGGTTTGTGGGCCACCTACGAGCAGTACTTC.

Turning to this clonotype: A much larger clone lies a single base off, so this may be a read error. This chain connects TRBV6-1 to TRBJ1-3; D gene unclear. This CDR3 has 14 amino acids. V gave up 6 bases and J gave up 0 bases, with 9 bases separating them. Looked up from germline, CDR1 is MNHNS and CDR2 is SASEGT. The DNA of the CDR3 is TGTGCCAGCAGCGACGGGATCTCTGGAAACACCATATATTTT. Its translation is CASSDGISGNTIYF.

This clonotype was counted only a few times. The CDR3 DNA follows: TGTGCCAGCAGCTATACAGGGGAATGGGTTGAAAATGGCTACACCTTC. Its protein is CASSYTGEWVENGYTF. The chain carries TRBV11-2 and TRBJ1-2; TRBD1 matches at 7 bases. CDR3 size: 16 residues. V was pared by 4 bases and J by 6 bases, with 14 bases of the junction left unmatched. Germline V gives CDR1 SGHAT, CDR2 FQNNGV.

The genes are TRBV6-2 or TRBV6-3 and TRBJ2-7; 7 bases match TRBD2. Looked up from germline, CDR1 is MNHEY and CDR2 is SVGEGT. There are 17 residues in the CDR3. V gave up 1 base and J gave up 0 bases; unmatched junction bases: 9. The chain's CDR3 is CASSYLGGGPSSYEQYF. The CDR3 region has the DNA TGTGCCAGCAGTTACTTGGGCGGGGGACCGAGCTCCTACGAGCAGTACTTC.

This chain uses TRBV7-8 with TRBJ1-1; no firm D call. V dropped 1 base and J dropped 8 bases, with 11 bases sitting between them. This CDR3 contains 13 residues. Looked up from germline, CDR1 is SGHVS and CDR2 is FQNEAQ. The CDR3 sequence: CASSLEVGWEAFF. In nucleotides, the CDR3 is TGTGCCAGCAGCTTAGAGGTCGGATGGGAAGCTTTCTTT.

This clonotype was counted at least ten times. The V and J genes are TRBV2 and TRBJ1-5; D gene ambiguous. Germline V CDR1 and CDR2: SNHLY, FYNNEI. Trimming pared 2 bases from V and 4 bases from J, leaving 12 bases between. There are 15 residues in the CDR3. CDR3 DNA: TGTGCCAGCAGTGAATCGAGAGGCAAAAATCAGCCCCAGCATTTT. This encodes CASSESRGKNQPQHF. The full variable domain, rest sourced from reference TRBV2 and TRBJ1-5, is EPEVTQTPSHQVTQMGQEVILRCVPISNHLYFYWYRQILGQKVEFLVSFYNNEISEKSEIFDDQFSVERPDGSNFTLKIRSTKLEDSAMYFCASSESRGKNQPQHFGDGTRLSIL.

This clonotype was seen ten or more times. Relative to the germline gene, one junction end is altered; a read error may explain this. The chain employs TRBV13 and TRBJ2-3, with a weak D call TRBD2 (5 bases). CDR3 length equals 16 residues. Per germline, CDR1 PRHDT and CDR2 FYEKMQ (reference sequence). In nucleotides, the CDR3 is TGTGCCAGCAGCGTAGGAGAGGGCGCAATCACAGATACGCAGTATTTT. This codes for CASSVGEGAITDTQYF.

This clonotype was found many times. The rearrangement uses TRBV2 and TRBJ2-2; possibly TRBD1 for D (5 bases). V was trimmed by 5 bases and J by 2 bases, leaving 15 bases between them. The CDR3 covers 16 residues. In germline, CDR1 is SNHLY, CDR2 FYNNEI. The CDR3 DNA sequence: TGTGCCAGCAGTTGGACGGGCGGACACAACACCGGGGAGCTGTTTTTT. This sequence encodes CASSWTGGHNTGELFF.

The sample holds a few counts of this clonotype. The rearrangement uses TRBV29-1 and TRBJ1-2; D might be TRBD1 (6 bases). Deletions cut 7 bases from V and 4 bases from J, with 16 bases between. CDR1 and CDR2 (germline): SQVTM, ANQGSEA. The CDR3 extends over 13 amino acids. CDR3: CSGGDNLIYGYTF. Here the CDR3 DNA reads TGCAGCGGCGGGGACAACCTAATCTATGGCTACACCTTC. Based on the CDR3 plus reference TRBV29-1 and TRBJ1-2, the full variable domain is SAVISQKPSRDICQRGTSLTIQCQVDSQVTMMFWYRQQPGQSLTLIATANQGSEATYESGFVIDKFPISRPNLTFSTLTVSNMSPEDSSIYLCSGGDNLIYGYTFGSGTRLTVV.